This T cell receptor (beta chain) stems from a study of T cell repertoires in cytomegalovirus infection. In the case of this clonotype: Its antigen remains unknown.

Using its own MiXCR run on the reads, TCRdb lists one record per CDR3 protein. This table has approximately 500,000 distinct CDR3 sequences, 30% to 35% appearing once. The TCR sequence derives from a human donor in good health (CMV status not recorded). Some clones in this sample may be carry-over from other donors' samples. Sample: cultured PBMCs, taken from culture after CMV antigen stimulation.

CDR3 sequence: CASRIGGLGLGYNEQFF. The CDR3 region has the DNA TGTGCCAGCAGAATAGGCGGTCTTGGACTAGGTTACAATGAGCAGTTCTTC. This chain uses TRBV11-2 with TRBJ2-1; TRBD2 agrees at 7 bases. Germline V gene sequence: CDR1 SGHAT, CDR2 FQNNGV. Trimming took 6 bases from V and 4 from J; bases not matched to a gene: 15. The CDR3 is made up of 17 amino acids.